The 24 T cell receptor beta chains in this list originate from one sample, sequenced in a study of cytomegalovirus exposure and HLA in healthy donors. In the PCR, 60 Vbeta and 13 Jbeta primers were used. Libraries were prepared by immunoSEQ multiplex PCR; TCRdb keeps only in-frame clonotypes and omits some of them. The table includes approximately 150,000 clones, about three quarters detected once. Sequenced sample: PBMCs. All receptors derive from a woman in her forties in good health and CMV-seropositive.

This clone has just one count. The CDR3 region is CASSLQGAQTQYF. The CDR3 DNA reads TGTGCCAGCAGCTTGCAAGGGGCACAGACCCAGTACTTC. The chain has TRBV5-6 and TRBJ2-5, with D tentatively TRBD1 (5 bases). The germline gives CDR1 SGHDT, CDR2 YYEEEE. This CDR3 is 13 amino acids long. V shed 1 base and J shed 6 bases, with 10 bases lying between them.

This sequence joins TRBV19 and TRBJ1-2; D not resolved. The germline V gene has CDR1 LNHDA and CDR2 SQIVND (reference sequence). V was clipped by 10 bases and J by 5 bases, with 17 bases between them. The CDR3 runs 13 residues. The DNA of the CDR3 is TGTGCCACCCATGAAAGCTATGCATATGGCTACACCTTC. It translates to CATHESYAYGYTF.

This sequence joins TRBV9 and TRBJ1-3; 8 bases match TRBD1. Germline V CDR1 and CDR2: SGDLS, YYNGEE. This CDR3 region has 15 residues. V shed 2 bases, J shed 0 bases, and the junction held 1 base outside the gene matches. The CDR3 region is CASSVGTGSGNTIYF. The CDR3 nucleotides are TGTGCCAGCAGCGTTGGGACAGGCTCTGGAAACACCATATATTTT.

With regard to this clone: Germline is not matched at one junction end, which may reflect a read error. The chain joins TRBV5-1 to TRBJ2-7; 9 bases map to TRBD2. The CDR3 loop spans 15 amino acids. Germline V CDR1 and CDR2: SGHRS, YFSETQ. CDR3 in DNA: TGCGCCGGCAGCTTGGGAGCGGGGGGTTCCTACGAGCAGTACTTC. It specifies CAGSLGAGGSYEQYF.

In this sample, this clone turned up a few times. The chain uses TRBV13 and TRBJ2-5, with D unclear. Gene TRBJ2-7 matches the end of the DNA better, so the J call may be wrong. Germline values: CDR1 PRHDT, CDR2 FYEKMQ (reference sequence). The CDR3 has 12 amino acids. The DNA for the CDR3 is TGTGCCAGTGGCAGAACACTAACCGAGCAGTACTTC. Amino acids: CASGRTLTEQYF.

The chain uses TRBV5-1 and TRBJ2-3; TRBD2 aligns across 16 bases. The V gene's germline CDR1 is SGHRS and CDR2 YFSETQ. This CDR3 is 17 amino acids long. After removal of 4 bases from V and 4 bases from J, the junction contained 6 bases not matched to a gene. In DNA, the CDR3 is TGCGCCAGCAGCATCGGGACTAGCGGGGGGGCGTCAGATACGCAGTATTTT. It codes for CASSIGTSGGASDTQYF.

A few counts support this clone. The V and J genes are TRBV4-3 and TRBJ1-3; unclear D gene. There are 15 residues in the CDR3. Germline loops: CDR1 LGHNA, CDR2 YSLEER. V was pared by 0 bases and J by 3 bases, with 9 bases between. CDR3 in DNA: TGCGCCAGCAGCCAAGATGGAGGGTTTGGAAACACCATATATTTT. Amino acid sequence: CASSQDGGFGNTIYF.

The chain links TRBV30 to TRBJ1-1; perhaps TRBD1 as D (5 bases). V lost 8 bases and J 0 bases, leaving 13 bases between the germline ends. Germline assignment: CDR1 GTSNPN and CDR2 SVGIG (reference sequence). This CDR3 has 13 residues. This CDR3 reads CATSGNLNTEAFF. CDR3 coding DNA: TGTGCCACCTCAGGGAACTTGAACACTGAAGCTTTCTTT.

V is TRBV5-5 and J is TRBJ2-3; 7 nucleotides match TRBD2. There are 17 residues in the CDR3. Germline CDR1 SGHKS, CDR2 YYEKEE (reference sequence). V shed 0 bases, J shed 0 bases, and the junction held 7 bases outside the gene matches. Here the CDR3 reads CASSLGGGGTSTDTQYF. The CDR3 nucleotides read TGTGCCAGCAGCTTGGGGGGGGGAGGGACTAGCACAGATACGCAGTATTTT.

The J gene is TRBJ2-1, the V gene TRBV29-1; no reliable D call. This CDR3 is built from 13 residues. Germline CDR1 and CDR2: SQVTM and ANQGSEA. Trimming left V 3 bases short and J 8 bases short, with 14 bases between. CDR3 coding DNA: TGCAGCGTTGATTCCCTACGACGGGATGAGCAGTTCTTC. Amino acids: CSVDSLRRDEQFF.

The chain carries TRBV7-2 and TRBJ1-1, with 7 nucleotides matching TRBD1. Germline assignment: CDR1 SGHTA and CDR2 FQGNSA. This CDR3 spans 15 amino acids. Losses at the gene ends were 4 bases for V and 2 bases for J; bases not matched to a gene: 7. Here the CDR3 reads CASSSQTGINTEAFF. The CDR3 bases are TGTGCCAGCAGCTCGCAGACAGGGATCAACACTGAAGCTTTCTTT.

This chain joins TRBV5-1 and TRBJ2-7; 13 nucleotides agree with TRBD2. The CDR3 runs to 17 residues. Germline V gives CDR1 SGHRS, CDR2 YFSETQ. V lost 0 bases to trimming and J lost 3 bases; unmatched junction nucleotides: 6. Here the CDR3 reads CASSLVPTSGGNYEQYF. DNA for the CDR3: TGCGCCAGCAGCTTGGTTCCGACTAGCGGGGGGAACTACGAGCAGTACTTC. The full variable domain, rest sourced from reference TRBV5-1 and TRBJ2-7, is KAGVTQTPRYLIKTRGQQVTLSCSPISGHRSVSWYQQTPGQGLQFLFEYFSETQRNKGNFPGRFSGRQFSNSRSEMNVSTLELGDSALYLCASSLVPTSGGNYEQYFGPGTRLTVT.

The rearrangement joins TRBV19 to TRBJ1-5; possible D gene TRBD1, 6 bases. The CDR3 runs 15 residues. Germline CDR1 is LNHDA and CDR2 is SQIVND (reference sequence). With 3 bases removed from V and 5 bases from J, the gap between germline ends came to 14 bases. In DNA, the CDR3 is TGTGCCAGTAGTATTGGGGGGGGGCAAGATCAGCCCCAGCATTTT. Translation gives CASSIGGGQDQPQHF.

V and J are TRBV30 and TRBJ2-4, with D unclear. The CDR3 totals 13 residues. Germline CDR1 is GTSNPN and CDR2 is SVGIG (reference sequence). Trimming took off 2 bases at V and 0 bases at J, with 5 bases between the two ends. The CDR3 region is CAWSSLAKNIQYF. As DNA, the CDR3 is TGTGCCTGGAGTTCCTTAGCCAAAAACATTCAGTACTTC.

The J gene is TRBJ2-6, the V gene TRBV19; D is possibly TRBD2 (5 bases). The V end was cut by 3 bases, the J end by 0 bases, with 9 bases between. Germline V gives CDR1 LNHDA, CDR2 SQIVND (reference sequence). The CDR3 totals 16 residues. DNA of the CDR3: TGTGCCAGTAGTATGATCGGGGACTCTGGGGCCAACGTCCTGACTTTC. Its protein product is CASSMIGDSGANVLTF.

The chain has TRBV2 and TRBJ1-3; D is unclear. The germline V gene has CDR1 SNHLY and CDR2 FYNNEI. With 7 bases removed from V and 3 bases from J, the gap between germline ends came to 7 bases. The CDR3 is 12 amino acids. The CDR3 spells CASTGNGNTIYF. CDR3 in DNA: TGTGCCAGCACAGGAAATGGAAACACCATATATTTT. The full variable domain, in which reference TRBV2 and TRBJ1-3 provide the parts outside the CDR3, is EPEVTQTPSHQVTQMGQEVILRCVPISNHLYFYWYRQILGQKVEFLVSFYNNEISEKSEIFDDQFSVERPDGSNFTLKIRSTKLEDSAMYFCASTGNGNTIYFGEGSWLTVV.

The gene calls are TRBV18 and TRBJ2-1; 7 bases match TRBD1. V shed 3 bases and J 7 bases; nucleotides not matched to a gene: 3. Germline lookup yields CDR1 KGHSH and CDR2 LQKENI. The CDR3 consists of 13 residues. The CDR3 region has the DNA TGTGCCAGCTCACCGGGACAGATGAATGAGCAGTTCTTC. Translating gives CASSPGQMNEQFF. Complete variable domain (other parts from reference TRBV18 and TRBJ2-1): NAGVMQNPRHLVRRRGQEARLRCSPMKGHSHVYWYRQLPEEGLKFMVYLQKENIIDESGMPKERFSAEFPKEGPSILRIQQVVRGDSAAYFCASSPGQMNEQFFGPGTRLTVL.

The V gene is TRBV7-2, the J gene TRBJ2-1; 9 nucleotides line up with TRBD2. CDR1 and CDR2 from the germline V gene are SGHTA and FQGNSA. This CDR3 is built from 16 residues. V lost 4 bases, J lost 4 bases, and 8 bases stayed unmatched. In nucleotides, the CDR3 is TGTGCCAGCAGCTCCCAGGCGGGGGGGGTTTACAATGAGCAGTTCTTC. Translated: CASSSQAGGVYNEQFF.

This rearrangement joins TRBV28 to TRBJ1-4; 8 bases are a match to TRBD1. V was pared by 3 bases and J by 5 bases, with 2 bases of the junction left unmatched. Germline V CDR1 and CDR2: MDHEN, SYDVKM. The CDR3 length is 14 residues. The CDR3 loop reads CASSFTGGNEKLFF. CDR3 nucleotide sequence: TGTGCCAGCAGTTTCACAGGGGGAAATGAAAAACTGTTTTTT.

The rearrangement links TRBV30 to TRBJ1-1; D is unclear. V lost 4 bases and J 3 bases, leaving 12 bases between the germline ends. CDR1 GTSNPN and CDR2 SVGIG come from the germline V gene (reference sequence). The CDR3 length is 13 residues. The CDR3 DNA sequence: TGTGCCTGGACCATAGGCGGGGACACTGAAGCTTTCTTT. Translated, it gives CAWTIGGDTEAFF.

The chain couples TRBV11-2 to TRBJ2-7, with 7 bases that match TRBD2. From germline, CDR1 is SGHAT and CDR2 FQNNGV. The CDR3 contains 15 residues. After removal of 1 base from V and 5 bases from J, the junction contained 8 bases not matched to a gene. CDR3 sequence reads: CASSLGLAHEDEQYF. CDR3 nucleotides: TGTGCCAGCAGCTTAGGACTAGCCCATGAGGACGAGCAGTACTTC.

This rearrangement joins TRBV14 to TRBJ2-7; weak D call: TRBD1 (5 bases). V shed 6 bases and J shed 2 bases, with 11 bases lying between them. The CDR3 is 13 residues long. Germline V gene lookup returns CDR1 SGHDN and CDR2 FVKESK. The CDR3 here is CASSSRVPYEQYF. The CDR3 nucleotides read TGTGCCAGCAGTAGCAGGGTCCCCTACGAGCAGTACTTC.

CDR3 in DNA: TGTGCCAGCAGCCCGGACAGGGGTCTCTGGAACATTCAGTACTTC. It encodes CASSPDRGLWNIQYF. V and J are TRBV2 and TRBJ2-4, with 9 bases that match TRBD1. Trimming took 6 bases from V and 7 from J; bases not matched to a gene: 10. Germline V gene sequence: CDR1 SNHLY, CDR2 FYNNEI. This CDR3 region has 15 residues.

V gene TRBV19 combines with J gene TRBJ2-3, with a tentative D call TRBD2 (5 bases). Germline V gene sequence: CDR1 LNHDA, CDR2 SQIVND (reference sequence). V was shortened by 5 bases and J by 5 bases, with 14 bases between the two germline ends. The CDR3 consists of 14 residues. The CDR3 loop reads CASSPRAGLDTQYF. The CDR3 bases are TGTGCCAGTAGTCCACGTGCGGGCTTAGATACGCAGTATTTT.